The T cell receptor beta chain under discussion was sequenced for a study of regulatory T cells in long-lasting Graves disease. Study-level findings and limits: Segments TRBV28, TRBJ1-2 and TRBJ2-5 showed preferential usage in persistent disease.

The time point is: persistent/refractory GD, antithyroid drugs over 5 years with positive TRAb. Scientists built the TCR library using RNA that was extracted from PBMCs. Arm-PCR of CDR3 regions and iRepertoire HTBI primers were the basis on which TCR beta libraries were built. Per the original data handling: Analysis of the samples identified around 60 TRBV and over 13 TRBJ segments. MiXCR, run by TCRdb on the multiplex PCR reads, gives a single entry per CDR3 protein. TCRdb, not the original authors, processed these V and J calls. The sample carries roughly 470,000 distinct CDR3 sequences, 20% to 25% recorded once. Notes on this clonotype: Its antigen is unknown.

Germline assignment: CDR1 SGHDN and CDR2 FVKESK. The CDR3 spans 13 residues. The V gene end was trimmed by 10 bases and the J gene end by 3 bases; junction bases not matched to a gene: 6. Sequencing was performed on peripheral blood mononuclear cells (PBMCs), taken when the disease was refractory, from a patient treated with antithyroid drugs. This chain connects TRBV14 to TRBJ2-7; 10 nucleotides agree with TRBD2. This clonotype was obtained from a female donor with Graves disease. CDR3 bases: TGTGCCACGTCCCTAGCGGGAGACTACGAGCAGTACTTC. It encodes CATSLAGDYEQYF.